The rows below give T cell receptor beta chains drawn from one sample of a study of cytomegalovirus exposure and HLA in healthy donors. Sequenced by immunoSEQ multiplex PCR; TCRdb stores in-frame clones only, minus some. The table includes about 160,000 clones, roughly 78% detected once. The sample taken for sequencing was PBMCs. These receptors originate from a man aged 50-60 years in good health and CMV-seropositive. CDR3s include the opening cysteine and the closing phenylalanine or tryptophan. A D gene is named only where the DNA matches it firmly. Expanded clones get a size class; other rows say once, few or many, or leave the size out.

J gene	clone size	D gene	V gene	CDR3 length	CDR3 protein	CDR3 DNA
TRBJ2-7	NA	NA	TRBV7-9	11	CASSLSGEQYF	TGTGCCAGCAGCTTATCGGGCGAGCAGTACTTC
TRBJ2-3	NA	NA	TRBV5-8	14	CASSTRTGTDTQYF	TGTGCCAGCAGCACCCGGACAGGCACAGATACGCAGTATTTT
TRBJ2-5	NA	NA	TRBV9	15	CASSVIGGLGETQYF	TGTGCCAGCAGCGTCATCGGAGGGTTAGGGGAGACCCAGTACTTC
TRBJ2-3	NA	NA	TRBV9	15	CASSPMEGSTDTQYF	TGTGCCAGCAGCCCGATGGAGGGGAGCACAGATACGCAGTATTTT
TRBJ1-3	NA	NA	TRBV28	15	CASSQWGGTGNTIYF	TGTGCCAGCAGCCAGTGGGGGGGGACTGGAAACACCATATATTTT
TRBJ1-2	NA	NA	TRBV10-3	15	CAINHGRGDNYGYTF	TGTGCCATCAACCACGGAAGGGGCGATAACTATGGCTACACCTTC
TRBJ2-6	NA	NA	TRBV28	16	CASSQITGGGANVLTF	TGTGCCAGCAGTCAAATTACAGGCGGTGGGGCCAACGTCCTGACTTTC
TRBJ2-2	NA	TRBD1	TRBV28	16	CASSPHQGAQVGELFF	TGTGCCAGCAGTCCCCATCAGGGGGCGCAGGTCGGGGAGCTGTTTTTT
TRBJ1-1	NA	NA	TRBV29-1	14	CSVEDGGANTEAFF	TGCAGCGTTGAAGATGGGGGGGCGAACACTGAAGCTTTCTTT
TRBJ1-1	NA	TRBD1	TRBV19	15	CASSIYTGGNTEAFF	TGTGCCAGTAGTATCTACACAGGGGGGAACACTGAAGCTTTCTTT
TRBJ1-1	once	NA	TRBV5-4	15	CASSLGTFLNTEAFF	TGTGCCAGCAGCTTGGGAACATTTTTGAACACTGAAGCTTTCTTT
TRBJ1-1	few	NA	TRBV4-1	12	CASSQIRGGAFF	TGCGCCAGCAGCCAAATTAGGGGGGGAGCTTTCTTT
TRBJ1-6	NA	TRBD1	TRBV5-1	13	CASSPGQDSPLHF	TGCGCCAGCAGCCCCGGACAGGATTCACCCCTCCACTTT
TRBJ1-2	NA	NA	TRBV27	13	CASSLYRGYGYTF	TGTGCCAGCAGTTTATATCGGGGATATGGCTACACCTTC
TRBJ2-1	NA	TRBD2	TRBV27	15	CASSPGTSGRNEQFF	TGTGCCAGCAGTCCCGGGACTAGCGGGCGCAATGAGCAGTTCTTC
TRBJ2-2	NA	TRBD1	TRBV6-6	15	CASSLTGANTGELFF	TGTGCCAGCAGCTTGACAGGGGCGAACACCGGGGAGCTGTTTTTT